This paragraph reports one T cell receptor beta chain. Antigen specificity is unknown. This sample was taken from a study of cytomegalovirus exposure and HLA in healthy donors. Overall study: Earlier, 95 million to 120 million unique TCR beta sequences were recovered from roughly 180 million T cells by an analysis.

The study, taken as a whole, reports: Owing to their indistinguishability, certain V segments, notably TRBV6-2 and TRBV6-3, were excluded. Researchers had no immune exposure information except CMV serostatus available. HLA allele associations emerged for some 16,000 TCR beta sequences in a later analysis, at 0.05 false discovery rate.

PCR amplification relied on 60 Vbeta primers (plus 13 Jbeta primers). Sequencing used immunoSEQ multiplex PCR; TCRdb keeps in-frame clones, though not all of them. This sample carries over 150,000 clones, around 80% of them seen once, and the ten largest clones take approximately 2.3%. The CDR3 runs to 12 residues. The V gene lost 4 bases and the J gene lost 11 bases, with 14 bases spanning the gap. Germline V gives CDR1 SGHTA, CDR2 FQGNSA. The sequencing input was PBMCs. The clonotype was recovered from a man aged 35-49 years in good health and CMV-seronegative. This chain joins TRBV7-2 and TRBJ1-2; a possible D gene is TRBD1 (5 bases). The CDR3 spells CASSSSDRKYTF. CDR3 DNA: TGTGCCAGCAGCTCTTCCGACAGAAAGTACACCTTC.